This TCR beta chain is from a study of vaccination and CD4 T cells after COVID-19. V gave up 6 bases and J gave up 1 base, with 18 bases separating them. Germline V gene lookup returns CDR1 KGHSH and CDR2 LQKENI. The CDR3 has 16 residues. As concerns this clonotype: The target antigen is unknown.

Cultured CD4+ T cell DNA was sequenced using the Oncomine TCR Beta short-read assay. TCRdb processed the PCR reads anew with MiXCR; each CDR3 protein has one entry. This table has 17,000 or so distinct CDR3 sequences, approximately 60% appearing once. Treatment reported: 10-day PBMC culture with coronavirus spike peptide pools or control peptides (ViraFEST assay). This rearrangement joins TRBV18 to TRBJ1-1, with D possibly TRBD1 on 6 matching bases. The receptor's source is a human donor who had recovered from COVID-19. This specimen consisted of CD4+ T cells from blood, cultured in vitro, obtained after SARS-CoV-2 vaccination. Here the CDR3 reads CASSPRSLGGNTEAFF. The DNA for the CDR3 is TGTGCCAGCTCTCCTCGATCTTTAGGGGGGAACACTGAAGCTTTCTTT.